One and the same sample provided the 17 T cell receptor beta chains below, sequenced in a study of molecular identifiers for immune sequencing clone quantification (dated by TCRdb to the late 2010s). The library was generated by PCR. The reads were generated on a NextSeq 500. TCRdb ran its own pipeline on the public reads, namely fastp trimming at Q25 and MiXCR clone calling, and kept in-frame beta chains. Identical CDR3 protein sequences are pooled into one entry, listed with their most common genes and DNA. The sample profile shows over 100,000 distinct CDR3 sequences; about 35% of them were found once. The ten biggest clones cover less than 10% of the sample. The sample consisted of naive CD8+ T cells from blood, with Jurkat cell RNA spiked in. The sample's cell subset or site label is to be understood as: FACS-sorted CD8+CD4-CCR7+CD45RA+ naive T cells. These receptors were taken from a human donor in good health. Some libraries in this study had Jurkat cell RNA spiked in.

This clonotype was counted at least ten times. V usage is TRBV7-9 and J usage is TRBJ2-7, with a tentative D call TRBD2 (5 bases). CDR1 is SEHNR and CDR2 is FQNEAQ in the germline V gene (reference sequence). The CDR3 runs to 16 residues. V was trimmed by 0 bases and J by 5 bases, leaving 17 bases between them. The CDR3 bases are TGTGCCAGCAGCTTAGCCCGGGGTGTATGGGTAAACGAGCAGTACTTC. It yields the protein CASSLARGVWVNEQYF.

This chain uses TRBV6-2 or TRBV6-3 with TRBJ2-7; unclear D gene. Trimming took 6 bases from V and 2 from J, leaving 14 bases between them. The CDR3 has 14 amino acids. Germline CDR1 MNHEY, CDR2 SVGEGT. The chain's CDR3 is CASSLGLGPYEQYF. As DNA, the CDR3 is TGTGCCAGCAGCCTCGGGTTAGGCCCCTACGAGCAGTACTTC.

The chain links TRBV6-2 or TRBV6-3 to TRBJ1-1; D remains unclear. The V end lost 9 bases, the J end lost 2 bases, and 13 bases lay between the germline ends. This CDR3 is built from 13 residues. CDR1 MNHEY and CDR2 SVGEGT come from the germline V gene. The CDR3 DNA reads TGTGCCAGTTATGGCCAGCTCAACACTGAAGCTTTCTTT. It translates to CASYGQLNTEAFF.

This clonotype came up a few times. The V call is TRBV7-8, the J call TRBJ2-1, with a weak D call TRBD2 (6 bases). Trimming removed 1 base from V and 8 bases from J, with 15 bases in between. Germline assignment: CDR1 SGHVS and CDR2 FQNEAQ. CDR3 length: 15 residues. The CDR3 loop reads CASSLEGYPGDEQFF. The CDR3 DNA sequence: TGTGCCAGCAGCTTAGAGGGCTATCCGGGGGATGAGCAGTTCTTC.

On this clonotype: Given a much more abundant clone one base away, this may be a read error. The chain uses TRBV29-1 and TRBJ2-3, with TRBD2 matching over 7 bases. Germline V gives CDR1 SQVTM, CDR2 ANQGSEA. This CDR3 region has 17 residues. Trimming at V came to 7 bases and at J to 2 bases, leaving 18 bases not matched to a gene. CDR3 amino acids: CSDVEGLTAGYTDTQYF. DNA for the CDR3: TGCAGCGATGTTGAGGGGTTGACAGCGGGATACACAGATACGCAGTATTTT.

The genes are TRBV19 and TRBJ2-7; D call uncertain. The CDR3 loop spans 14 amino acids. V shed 4 bases and J shed 4 bases, with 14 bases lying between them. Germline loops: CDR1 LNHDA, CDR2 SQIVND (reference sequence). CDR3 DNA sequence: TGTGCCAGTAGTACCGGCATCTACCTTTACGAGCAGTACTTC. Translated: CASSTGIYLYEQYF.

Comments on this clonotype: Likely a read error: the CDR3 ends without its conserved phenylalanine or tryptophan. The chain links TRBV28 to TRBJ2-3; D may be TRBD1 or TRBD2 (6 bases each). The germline gives CDR1 MDHEN, CDR2 SYDVKM. Trimming cost V 7 bases and J 0 bases, with 32 bases left between them. The CDR3 contains 21 residues. CDR3 in DNA: TGTGCCAGCACCTCTCCGATCATCGGGGAAGGCGGCGGGACAAGCACAGATACGCAGTATTCT. Protein product: CASTSPIIGEGGGTSTDTQYS.

This clonotype has a handful of counts. The chain recombines TRBV10-3 with TRBJ2-5; 7 bases match TRBD1. This CDR3 spans 14 amino acids. V gave up 2 bases and J gave up 1 base; unmatched junction bases: 1. Germline V CDR1 and CDR2: ENHRY, SYGVKD. In nucleotides, the CDR3 is TGTGCCATCAGTGAGGCAGGGGGCCAAGAGACCCAGTACTTC. Translating it yields CAISEAGGQETQYF.

This clonotype was counted only a few times. The chain joins TRBV19 to TRBJ1-1; the D gene is possibly TRBD1 (6 bases). Per the germline V gene, CDR1 is LNHDA and CDR2 is SQIVND (reference sequence). V was trimmed by 9 bases and J by 0 bases, leaving 11 bases between them. This CDR3 has 13 amino acids. The CDR3 coding sequence is TGTGCCAGCCAACAGGGCATGAACACTGAAGCTTTCTTT. This codes for CASQQGMNTEAFF. The full variable domain, rest sourced from reference TRBV19 and TRBJ1-1, is DGGITQSPKYLFRKEGQNVTLSCEQNLNHDAMYWYRQDPGQGLRLIYYSQIVNDFQKGDIAEGYSVSREKKESFPLTVTSAQKNPTAFYLCASQQGMNTEAFFGQGTRLTVV.

This clonotype occurred a few times. This chain links TRBV28 with TRBJ2-7; a possible D gene is TRBD2 (5 bases). In germline, CDR1 is MDHEN, CDR2 SYDVKM. The CDR3 spans 15 residues. Trimming shortened V by 5 bases and J by 2 bases, and 16 bases separated the two germline ends. CDR3 protein: CASSPFLGGPYEQYF. In nucleotides, the CDR3 is TGTGCCAGCAGTCCCTTTTTAGGAGGCCCCTACGAGCAGTACTTC.

This clonotype was detected ten times or more. This chain uses TRBV28 with TRBJ2-7; TRBD2 might be the D (5 bases). V was shortened by 5 bases and J by 2 bases, with 16 bases between the two germline ends. CDR3 length equals 15 residues. CDR1 is MDHEN, CDR2 SYDVKM, per germline. This CDR3 reads CASSHLSGGPYEQYF. Here the CDR3 DNA reads TGTGCCAGCAGTCATCTGAGCGGTGGCCCCTACGAGCAGTACTTC.

Concerning this clonotype: At one boundary the junction diverges from the germline segment, which might be a read error. The CDR3 loop reads CASSRFASGRPSSYIEQFF. For the CDR3, the DNA is TGTGCCAGTAGTAGATTTGCTAGCGGGAGGCCGAGCTCCTACATTGAGCAGTTCTTC. The chain links TRBV19 to TRBJ2-1, with 11 bases fitting TRBD2. The CDR3 spans 19 residues. CDR1 is LNHDA and CDR2 is SQIVND in the germline V gene (reference sequence).

This chain links TRBV27 with TRBJ2-7; 7 nucleotides agree with TRBD2. The CDR3 is made up of 13 amino acids. The trim removed 6 bases at V and 7 bases at J, leaving 9 bases unmatched. CDR1 MNHEY and CDR2 SMNVEV come from the germline V gene (reference sequence). In DNA, the CDR3 is TGTGCCAGCAGATCCAGCGGGATTCGAGAGCAGTACTTC. This translates into CASRSSGIREQYF.

This clonotype was seen repeatedly, ten times or more. The CDR3 loop reads CASSQGREQYF. The CDR3 DNA sequence: TGTGCCAGCAGCCAAGGCCGAGAGCAGTACTTC. The chain has TRBV4-2 and TRBJ2-7; D is unresolved. Germline lookup yields CDR1 LGHNA and CDR2 YNFKEQ. V was cut by 1 base and J by 7 bases, with 5 bases left in between. The CDR3 loop spans 11 amino acids.

This clonotype was observed a handful of times. J is TRBJ1-5 and V is TRBV19; weak D call: TRBD1 (5 bases). CDR3 length: 16 residues. Trimming removed 2 bases at V and 5 bases at J, with 16 bases between. CDR1 is LNHDA, CDR2 SQIVND, per germline (reference sequence). The CDR3 coding sequence is TGTGCCAGTAGTATAAGCGCGGGGATCAGGGATCAGCCCCAGCATTTT. Amino acid sequence: CASSISAGIRDQPQHF.

The rearrangement links TRBV6-2 or TRBV6-3 to TRBJ2-1, with a weak D call TRBD2 (6 bases). Deletions cut 5 bases from V and 8 bases from J, with 10 bases between. The germline gives CDR1 MNHEY, CDR2 SVGEGT. There are 12 residues in the CDR3. CDR3 loop: CASSIQRDEQFF. The CDR3 nucleotides are TGTGCCAGCAGTATACAGCGGGATGAGCAGTTCTTC.

This clonotype was seen a handful of times. The genes are TRBV24-1 and TRBJ2-3; 8 positions agree with TRBD2. V dropped 9 bases and J dropped 4; count of bases not matched to a gene: 8. The CDR3 is made up of 14 amino acids. Germline loops: CDR1 KGHDR, CDR2 SFDVKD. The CDR3 here is CATAPGAGADTQYF. The CDR3, as DNA: TGTGCCACCGCGCCCGGAGCGGGAGCAGATACGCAGTATTTT.